One sample yielded the 21 T cell receptor beta chains listed below, sequenced in a study of Graves' ophthalmopathy and Graves' hyperthyroidism. RNA transcripts were the template, and TCR beta CDR3 regions were amplified from them. In the first round, RT-PCR was carried out with HTBI primers, and a multiplex PCR formed the second round. Via MiXCR, TCRdb re-called the multiplex PCR reads, giving one row per CDR3 protein. The data hold some 360,000 distinct CDR3 sequences, with about a sixth observed a single time. Sequencing was done on a sample of peripheral blood. The receptors shown here come from an adult woman with stable Graves' hyperthyroidism.

The chain is built from TRBV15 and TRBJ2-7, with TRBD2 identical over 7 bases. This CDR3 has 14 residues. J lost 2 bases, V lost 4 bases, and 5 bases had no gene match. Germline V lookup: CDR1 LNHNV, CDR2 YYDKDF (reference sequence). In DNA form, the CDR3 reads TGTGCCACCAGCACTCGGGAGGCTCCCTACGAGCAGTACTTC. This sequence encodes CATSTREAPYEQYF.

This clonotype was observed many times. J is TRBJ2-7 and V is TRBV4-1; D tentatively reads TRBD1 or TRBD2 (5 bases each). Germline-derived CDR1 and CDR2 are MGHRA and YSYEKL. The CDR3 runs 14 residues. V shed 4 bases and J shed 3 bases, with 13 bases lying between them. CDR3 sequence: CASSRAGTNYEQYF. The CDR3 region has the DNA TGCGCCAGCAGCCGAGCCGGGACGAACTACGAGCAGTACTTC.

This clonotype showed up many times. CDR3 in amino acids: CASSHPGGRSNTEAFF. The CDR3 nucleotides are TGCGCCAGCAGCCATCCAGGGGGCCGTTCGAACACTGAAGCTTTCTTT. V gene TRBV4-1 combines with J gene TRBJ1-1, with 8 bases fitting TRBD1. V shed 3 bases and J 1 base; nucleotides not matched to a gene: 7. Germline V gene lookup returns CDR1 MGHRA and CDR2 YSYEKL. The CDR3 sequence is 16 residues long.

V usage is TRBV3-1 and J usage is TRBJ2-7; D gene uncertain. The V end lost 0 bases, the J end lost 0 bases, and 15 bases lay between the germline ends. Germline V CDR1 and CDR2: LGHDT, YNNKEL (reference sequence). The CDR3 is 17 residues long. This CDR3 reads CASSQDYRRSYSYEQYF. CDR3 bases: TGTGCCAGCAGCCAAGATTATCGGCGCTCATACTCCTACGAGCAGTACTTC.

A note on this clonotype: Just one base apart from a much larger clone, this may be a read error. The chain recombines TRBV11-2 with TRBJ2-5; tentatively, D is TRBD2 (5 bases). Deletions cut 6 bases from V and 1 base from J, with 24 bases between. Germline V lookup: CDR1 SGHAT, CDR2 FQNNGV. The CDR3 covers 18 residues. The CDR3 DNA reads TGTGCCAGCAGTTACCCCCGGGCTAGCAGCCCATTCCAAGAGACCCAGTACTTC. Translating gives CASSYPRASSPFQETQYF.

This clonotype was counted at least ten times. The chain has TRBV28 and TRBJ1-5; possible D gene TRBD1, 6 bases. There are 17 residues in the CDR3. V was clipped by 5 bases and J by 4 bases, with 21 bases between them. The germline gives CDR1 MDHEN, CDR2 SYDVKM. CDR3 loop: CASSLILTGLLNQPQHF. The CDR3 nucleotides read TGTGCCAGCAGTCTCATACTTACAGGGCTACTTAATCAGCCCCAGCATTTT.

This clonotype was picked up many times. The chain couples TRBV20-1 to TRBJ2-4, with 9 bases fitting TRBD2. CDR3 length equals 15 residues. The V and J ends lost 3 bases and 12 bases, in that order; junction bases with no gene match: 15. Germline CDR1 is DFQATT and CDR2 is SNEGSKA (reference sequence). CDR3 loop: CSARQSGGRVATQYF. In DNA form, the CDR3 reads TGCAGTGCTAGGCAGTCAGGCGGGAGGGTGGCGACTCAGTACTTC.

This clonotype appeared once. This chain uses TRBV5-1 with TRBJ1-1; D uncertain. This CDR3 contains 14 residues. The V gene lost 4 bases and the J gene lost 10 bases, with 20 bases spanning the gap. Per germline, CDR1 SGHRS and CDR2 YFSETQ. The CDR3 spells CASSGWSEGDGAFF. The CDR3 DNA is TGCGCCAGCAGCGGCTGGAGCGAGGGAGATGGAGCTTTCTTT.

This clonotype was recorded at least ten times. The chain uses TRBV6-2 or TRBV6-3 and TRBJ2-2, with unresolved D. CDR1 is MNHEY, CDR2 SVGEGT, per germline. The CDR3 loop spans 14 amino acids. Trimming cost V 7 bases and J 0 bases, with 9 bases left between them. This chain's CDR3 is CASKKGPNTGELFF. The CDR3 region has the DNA TGTGCCAGCAAGAAAGGACCGAACACCGGGGAGCTGTTTTTT.

This clonotype came up many times. The chain recombines TRBV5-1 with TRBJ2-2; no reliable D call. CDR3 length equals 14 residues. Germline assignment: CDR1 SGHRS and CDR2 YFSETQ. Deletions cut 7 bases from V and 0 bases from J, with 10 bases between. CDR3 coding DNA: TGCGCCAGCTCAGGCTCGTCGAACACCGGGGAGCTGTTTTTT. Protein sequence: CASSGSSNTGELFF. The full variable domain, completed using reference TRBV5-1 and TRBJ2-2, is KAGVTQTPRYLIKTRGQQVTLSCSPISGHRSVSWYQQTPGQGLQFLFEYFSETQRNKGNFPGRFSGRQFSNSRSEMNVSTLELGDSALYLCASSGSSNTGELFFGEGSRLTVL.

This clonotype was recorded many times. V gene TRBV19 combines with J gene TRBJ1-5; weak D call: TRBD1 (5 bases). The V gene's germline CDR1 is LNHDA and CDR2 SQIVND (reference sequence). This CDR3 is built from 15 residues. Trimming took off 3 bases at V and 0 bases at J, with 9 bases between the two ends. CDR3 protein: CASSIVRDSNQPQHF. For the CDR3, the DNA is TGTGCCAGTAGTATCGTCAGGGATAGCAATCAGCCCCAGCATTTT.

This clonotype was seen only a few times. The chain has TRBV18 and TRBJ2-7, with a tentative D call TRBD2 (5 bases). CDR3 size: 12 residues. Germline values: CDR1 KGHSH, CDR2 LQKENI. V was pared by 3 bases and J by 7 bases, with 10 bases between. CDR3 nucleotides: TGTGCCAGCTCACCCGACCGGGAAGAGCAGTACTTC. This translates into CASSPDREEQYF. Full variable domain (outside the CDR3, taken from reference TRBV18 and TRBJ2-7): NAGVMQNPRHLVRRRGQEARLRCSPMKGHSHVYWYRQLPEEGLKFMVYLQKENIIDESGMPKERFSAEFPKEGPSILRIQQVVRGDSAAYFCASSPDREEQYFGPGTRLTVT.

This clonotype was seen many times. The chain couples TRBV20-1 to TRBJ2-2; a possible D gene is TRBD2 (6 bases). From germline, CDR1 is DFQATT and CDR2 SNEGSKA (reference sequence). The length of the CDR3 is 13 residues. The V gene lost 3 bases and the J gene lost 4 bases, with 9 bases spanning the gap. This chain's CDR3 is CSARGLLTGELFF. CDR3 bases: TGCAGTGCTAGGGGACTTCTCACCGGGGAGCTGTTTTTT.

This clonotype was recorded many times. The chain links TRBV20-1 to TRBJ2-5, with TRBD2 matching 10 bases. There are 13 residues in the CDR3. Per the germline V gene, CDR1 is DFQATT and CDR2 is SNEGSKA (reference sequence). V gave up 5 bases and J gave up 4 bases; unmatched junction bases: 4. The CDR3 bases are TGCAGTGCTCTAGCGGGAGATGGAGAGACCCAGTACTTC. Protein product: CSALAGDGETQYF.

There are many counts of this clonotype. This rearrangement joins TRBV6-5 to TRBJ1-1; D uncertain. Trimming removed 3 bases from V and 6 bases from J, with 8 bases in between. The germline V gene encodes CDR1 MNHEY and CDR2 SVGAGI. This CDR3 has 12 amino acids. The CDR3 sequence is CASSYQWAEAFF. The CDR3 bases are TGTGCCAGCAGTTATCAGTGGGCTGAAGCTTTCTTT.

This clonotype was found many times. This chain links TRBV27 with TRBJ1-6, with D possibly matching TRBD1 (6 bases). Germline V lookup: CDR1 MNHEY, CDR2 SMNVEV (reference sequence). Trimming stripped 2 bases from V and 10 bases from J, with 12 bases between. The CDR3 consists of 14 residues. The CDR3 sequence: CASSLRGAQSPLHF. In DNA, the CDR3 is TGTGCCAGCAGTTTACGGGGGGCTCAATCACCCCTCCACTTT.

This clonotype was seen ten or more times. J is TRBJ2-2 and V is TRBV11-2; 11 bases fit TRBD2. V shed 1 base and J 6 bases; nucleotides not matched to a gene: 10. The CDR3 length is 18 residues. Germline V lookup: CDR1 SGHAT, CDR2 FQNNGV. The CDR3 reads CASSLVTGTSGRSGELFF. As DNA, the CDR3 is TGTGCCAGCAGCTTAGTTACCGGCACTAGCGGGAGATCCGGGGAGCTGTTTTTT. Variable domain in full (rest from reference TRBV11-2 and TRBJ2-2): EAGVAQSPRYKIIEKRQSVAFWCNPISGHATLYWYQQILGQGPKLLIQFQNNGVVDDSQLPKDRFSAERLKGVDSTLKIQPAKLEDSAVYLCASSLVTGTSGRSGELFFGEGSRLTVL.

This clonotype showed up many times. An end of the junction does not agree with germline; a read error may underlie this. The V and J genes are TRBV4-3 and TRBJ1-6, with 7 nucleotides matching TRBD1. Germline CDR1 and CDR2: LGHNA and YSLEER. The CDR3 has 16 amino acids. The CDR3 DNA sequence: TGCGCCAGCAGCCAAGACCCGACAGGGTCATATTCACCCATCCACTTT. It codes for CASSQDPTGSYSPIHF.

This clonotype was found many times. This chain's CDR3 is CASSIVNGANYGYTF. In DNA form, the CDR3 reads TGTGCCAGTAGTATAGTCAACGGGGCCAACTATGGCTACACCTTC. The chain is built from TRBV19 and TRBJ1-2; possible D gene TRBD1, 5 bases. V was cut by 1 base and J by 2 bases, with 11 bases left in between. Germline V CDR1 and CDR2: LNHDA, SQIVND (reference sequence). CDR3 length: 15 amino acids.

This clonotype was found many times. The chain is built from TRBV6-5 and TRBJ2-5; no reliable D call. Germline V CDR1 and CDR2: MNHEY, SVGAGI. Trimming removed 6 bases at V and 0 bases at J, with 11 bases between. The CDR3 is 14 residues long. This CDR3 reads CASRYSVYQETQYF. In nucleotides, the CDR3 is TGTGCCAGCAGGTATTCAGTGTACCAAGAGACCCAGTACTTC.

This clonotype was seen at least ten times. The rearrangement joins TRBV6-5 to TRBJ1-3; D might be TRBD1 (6 bases). The CDR3 has 16 amino acids. The germline CDR1 and CDR2 sequences are MNHEY and SVGAGI. V dropped 0 bases and J dropped 3 bases, with 12 bases sitting between them. This chain's CDR3 is CASSYSGRGLGNTIYF. CDR3 in DNA: TGTGCCAGCAGTTACTCGGGCAGGGGTCTTGGAAACACCATATATTTT.